Below, 10 T cell receptor beta chains from the same sample are listed, as sequenced in a study of blood T cell repertoires in COVID-19. Repertoires were generated with immunoSEQ multiplex PCR, while TCRdb's copy carries only in-frame clones and drops some. The sample includes some 80,000 clones, 88% of them seen just once. The sequenced sample consisted of peripheral blood. The origin of the receptors is a human donor in a cohort sampled during active COVID-19.

V gene TRBV19 combines with J gene TRBJ2-2; D is undetermined. V was clipped by 2 bases and J by 2 bases, with 9 bases between them. The CDR3 spans 15 residues. Per germline, CDR1 LNHDA and CDR2 SQIVND (reference sequence). The CDR3 protein is CASSIPYRNTGELFF. The CDR3, as DNA: TGTGCCAGTAGTATACCTTACAGAAACACCGGGGAGCTGTTTTTT.

This chain joins TRBV28 and TRBJ2-4; D may be TRBD1 (6 bases). With 6 bases removed from V and 1 base from J, the gap between germline ends came to 16 bases. The CDR3 spans 16 residues. Germline CDR1 reads MDHEN; CDR2 reads SYDVKM. CDR3 DNA sequence: TGTGCCAGCAGGGCGCCGAGGCAGGGGGCCAAAAACATTCAGTACTTC. Residues: CASRAPRQGAKNIQYF.

The chain carries TRBV12-5 and TRBJ1-1; D is possibly TRBD1 (5 bases). Deletions cut 5 bases from V and 10 bases from J, with 14 bases between. The CDR3 consists of 12 residues. Germline assignment: CDR1 LGHNT and CDR2 FRNRAP. The chain's CDR3 is CASGIRQQSAFF. The CDR3 nucleotides are TGTGCTAGTGGTATACGACAGCAATCAGCTTTCTTT.

The chain couples TRBV6-5 to TRBJ2-1; 10 nucleotides line up with TRBD1. This CDR3 spans 14 amino acids. Germline V gives CDR1 MNHEY, CDR2 SVGAGI. V trimming: 8 bases; J trimming: 7 bases; junction bases outside the gene matches: 8. This chain's CDR3 is CASVRQGAWNEQFF. CDR3 DNA: TGTGCCAGCGTTCGACAGGGGGCGTGGAATGAGCAGTTCTTC.

A few counts support this clone. CDR3 amino acids: CASSDSGLAYEQYF. In DNA, the CDR3 is TGTGCCAGCAGTGATTCAGGGCTGGCCTACGAGCAGTACTTC. The chain links TRBV2 to TRBJ2-7; TRBD1 is a possible D gene (5 bases). The CDR3 sequence is 14 residues long. The ends were cut back, 3 bases at V and 2 bases at J, with 11 bases in the middle. CDR1 is SNHLY and CDR2 is FYNNEI in the germline V gene. The whole variable domain, filled in from reference TRBV2 and TRBJ2-7, reads EPEVTQTPSHQVTQMGQEVILRCVPISNHLYFYWYRQILGQKVEFLVSFYNNEISEKSEIFDDQFSVERPDGSNFTLKIRSTKLEDSAMYFCASSDSGLAYEQYFGPGTRLTVT.

This clone has a handful of counts. The rearrangement uses TRBV18 and TRBJ1-3; 8 nucleotides agree with TRBD1. The CDR3 extends over 13 amino acids. Germline V gene sequence: CDR1 KGHSH, CDR2 LQKENI. V lost 3 bases to trimming and J lost 8 bases; unmatched junction nucleotides: 3. CDR3 DNA: TGTGCCAGCTCACCCGCGACAGGGGACACCATATATTTT. Encoded protein: CASSPATGDTIYF.

This chain connects TRBV9 to TRBJ1-2; the D gene is possibly TRBD1 (5 bases). This CDR3 spans 12 amino acids. V lost 2 bases, J lost 4 bases, and 6 bases lay in between. Germline loops: CDR1 SGDLS, CDR2 YYNGEE. CDR3 sequence reads: CASSVDSYGYTF. CDR3 DNA: TGTGCCAGCAGCGTCGACAGCTATGGCTACACCTTC.

This rearrangement joins TRBV6-6 to TRBJ1-1; 8 bases agree with TRBD1. Germline CDR1 is MNHNY and CDR2 is SVGAGI (reference sequence). The CDR3 is 14 amino acids. The trim removed 7 bases at V and 11 bases at J, leaving 15 bases unmatched. The DNA of the CDR3 is TGTGCCAGCACTGAGGACAGGGTTATAGGAACGGCTTTCTTT. It yields the protein CASTEDRVIGTAFF.

The CDR3 sequence: CASSLLGTEFSGNTIYF. The CDR3 DNA reads as TGTGCCAGCAGCTTACTTGGGACAGAATTTTCTGGAAACACCATATATTTT. The chain recombines TRBV5-6 with TRBJ1-3; 7 nucleotides line up with TRBD1. Germline CDR1 and CDR2: SGHDT and YYEEEE. The ends lost 2 bases at V and 1 base at J; junction bases unmatched: 9. This CDR3 is 17 amino acids long.

The V and J genes are TRBV19 and TRBJ2-5, with 8 bases fitting TRBD2. This CDR3 is built from 16 residues. V lost 8 bases, J lost 4 bases, and 15 bases stayed unmatched. From germline, CDR1 is LNHDA and CDR2 SQIVND (reference sequence). CDR3 amino acids: CASSTFSGSDPETQYF. CDR3 coding DNA: TGTGCCAGTTCCACTTTCAGCGGGAGCGACCCAGAGACCCAGTACTTC.